The 15 T cell receptor beta chains given below trace back to one sample, sequenced in a study of blood T cell repertoires in COVID-19. Repertoires were generated with immunoSEQ multiplex PCR, while TCRdb's copy carries only in-frame clones and drops some. Seen here are some 150,000 clones, more than 80% observed once, and the top ten hold approximately 11%. Input material: peripheral blood. The source is a woman over 75 with acute or convalescent COVID-19.

The rearrangement links TRBV10-1 to TRBJ1-2, with a tentative D call TRBD1 (5 bases). The CDR3 contains 9 residues. The ends were cut back, 11 bases at V and 7 bases at J, with 8 bases in the middle. CDR1 and CDR2 from the germline V gene are WNHNN and SYGVQD (reference sequence). In DNA, the CDR3 is TGCGCCGGACATTCTGGCTACACCTTC. It translates to CAGHSGYTF.

The V call is TRBV3-1 (or the pseudogene TRBV3-2), the J call TRBJ2-1, with TRBD2 as a possible D gene (7 bases). Trimming removed 1 base at V and 2 bases at J, with 15 bases between. In germline, CDR1 is LGHDT, CDR2 YNNKEL (reference sequence). The CDR3 runs to 17 residues. The CDR3: CASSQVRGRGAYNEQFF. CDR3 DNA sequence: TGTGCCAGCAGCCAAGTTAGAGGGAGGGGGGCCTACAATGAGCAGTTCTTC.

The chain combines TRBV18 with TRBJ1-1; tentative D call: TRBD1 (5 bases). Trimming stripped 4 bases from V and 4 bases from J, with 16 bases between. The CDR3 length is 15 residues. Germline V lookup: CDR1 KGHSH, CDR2 LQKENI. The CDR3 region is CASSRAGLGGTEAFF. In nucleotides, the CDR3 is TGTGCCAGCTCACGAGCAGGGCTGGGCGGCACTGAAGCTTTCTTT.

V is TRBV5-8 and J is TRBJ1-1; the match to TRBD1 covers 9 bases. The ends lost 3 bases at V and 11 bases at J; junction bases unmatched: 8. The germline CDR1 and CDR2 sequences are SGHTS and YDEGEE. The CDR3 length is 13 residues. CDR3 sequence: CASSSQTGGTAFF. The CDR3 coding sequence is TGTGCCAGCAGCTCCCAGACAGGGGGGACTGCTTTCTTT.

The rearrangement links TRBV6-5 to TRBJ1-5; D not certain. With 5 bases removed from V and 4 bases from J, the gap between germline ends came to 6 bases. Germline CDR1 MNHEY, CDR2 SVGAGI. The CDR3 totals 12 residues. The CDR3 region is CASSPLNQPQHF. The CDR3 DNA is TGTGCCAGCAGTCCTCTAAATCAGCCCCAGCATTTT.

This clone was picked up one time. V gene TRBV5-4 combines with J gene TRBJ1-4, with D hard to call. Germline CDR1 is SGHNT and CDR2 is YYREEE (reference sequence). V was clipped by 0 bases and J by 6 bases, with 12 bases between them. CDR3 length equals 15 residues. The CDR3 DNA reads TGTGCCAGCAGCTTGGACAGAACGATGGATGAAAAACTGTTTTTT. This codes for CASSLDRTMDEKLFF.

This chain uses TRBV10-2 with TRBJ1-4, with 8 nucleotides matching TRBD1. The CDR3 is made up of 14 amino acids. With V trimmed by 8 bases and J by 4 bases, 6 bases remained unmatched. Germline loops: CDR1 WSHSY, CDR2 SAAADI. The DNA of the CDR3 is TGCGCCAGCTTTGCAGGGGGCCTTAATGAAAAACTGTTTTTT. Translation gives CASFAGGLNEKLFF.

This clone appeared a few times. CDR3 in amino acids: CASSQTRSSYNEQFF. CDR3 coding DNA: TGTGCCAGCAGCCAAACTAGGAGCTCCTACAATGAGCAGTTCTTC. The rearrangement links TRBV3-1 (or the pseudogene TRBV3-2) to TRBJ2-1; D possibly corresponds to TRBD2 (5 bases). CDR3 length: 15 amino acids. CDR1 is LGHDT and CDR2 is YNNKEL in the germline V gene (reference sequence). V lost 2 bases and J lost 0, with 8 bases in between.

The chain has TRBV18 and TRBJ1-2, with D tentatively TRBD1 (5 bases). This CDR3 has 14 amino acids. V lost 3 bases and J 1 base, leaving 9 bases between the germline ends. Germline CDR1 reads KGHSH; CDR2 reads LQKENI. The CDR3 sequence: CASSPSQGNYGYTF. The CDR3 DNA follows: TGTGCCAGCTCACCCTCCCAGGGTAACTATGGCTACACCTTC.

CDR3 loop: CAWDAFGVDYGYTF. The CDR3 DNA sequence: TGTGCCTGGGACGCTTTCGGGGTGGACTATGGCTACACCTTC. The gene calls are TRBV30 and TRBJ1-2, with D hard to call. The CDR3 contains 14 residues. Germline V lookup: CDR1 GTSNPN, CDR2 SVGIG (reference sequence). V was trimmed by 5 bases and J by 3 bases, leaving 16 bases between them.

The V gene is TRBV2, the J gene TRBJ1-1; D not resolved. Germline CDR1 reads SNHLY; CDR2 reads FYNNEI. Trimming pared 4 bases from V and 1 base from J, leaving 10 bases between. The CDR3 has 14 residues. This CDR3 reads CASSGSRGNTEAFF. CDR3 sequence (DNA): TGTGCCAGCAGTGGGTCTCGAGGGAACACTGAAGCTTTCTTT.

This chain connects TRBV6-5 to TRBJ1-4; D remains unclear. V gave up 4 bases and J gave up 6 bases, with 18 bases separating them. Germline assignment: CDR1 MNHEY and CDR2 SVGAGI. The CDR3 is 16 amino acids. The CDR3, as DNA: TGTGCCAGCAGTTTCCGAACAGCAGGAGGGTATGAAAAACTGTTTTTT. Protein product: CASSFRTAGGYEKLFF.

J is TRBJ1-1 and V is TRBV27; D call uncertain. Between the trimmed V and J ends, which lost 6 bases and 7 bases, there was a span of 15 bases. Germline lookup yields CDR1 MNHEY and CDR2 SMNVEV (reference sequence). This CDR3 comprises 13 residues. The CDR3 nucleotides read TGTGCCAGCAGCCAATTCCGCGCGGGTGAAGCTTTCTTT. Residues: CASSQFRAGEAFF.

This clone was seen only a few times. V gene TRBV2 combines with J gene TRBJ2-2; possibly TRBD1 for D (6 bases). The CDR3 has 14 residues. V lost 7 bases and J 4 bases, leaving 13 bases between the germline ends. Germline V gene lookup returns CDR1 SNHLY and CDR2 FYNNEI. The CDR3 loop is CASNSGTFTGELFF. Written as DNA, the CDR3 is TGTGCCAGCAATTCCGGGACATTCACCGGGGAGCTGTTTTTT.

J is TRBJ2-7 and V is TRBV29-1; 10 nucleotides align to TRBD1. CDR3 length: 14 residues. Unmatched junction bases numbered 7, after V lost 6 bases and J lost 2 bases. Germline V gives CDR1 SQVTM, CDR2 ANQGSEA. In DNA, the CDR3 is TGCAGCGTGGGCCCCGGGACAGGGGCCTACGAGCAGTACTTC. Protein product: CSVGPGTGAYEQYF.